These 21 T cell receptor beta chains were all obtained from the same sample, sequenced in a study of spatial heterogeneity in lung cancer. Time point denoted: blood at routine non-recurrence follow-up after resection. Whole RNA obtained from tumor, nontumor lung or frozen PBMC underwent sequencing without sorting. TCRdb re-derived calls from the 5' RACE reads in MiXCR, one entry per CDR3 protein. The sample has 25,000 to 30,000 distinct CDR3 sequences, less than 6% seen once. Here the sequenced sample was PBMCs, taken at follow-up. These receptors were obtained from a male donor with early-stage non-small cell lung cancer.

The V and J genes are TRBV7-8 and TRBJ1-1, with 7 positions matching TRBD1. Germline CDR1 and CDR2: SGHVS and FQNEAQ. The J segment lost 6 bases and the V segment lost 6 bases, leaving 13 bases of the junction unmatched. The CDR3 length is 15 residues. The CDR3 sequence is CASSSPDRVNSEAFF. DNA of the CDR3: TGTGCCAGCAGTTCACCCGACAGGGTTAACTCTGAAGCTTTCTTT.

This clonotype was detected many times. The chain links TRBV24-1 to TRBJ2-5; possibly TRBD1 for D (6 bases). The CDR3 consists of 14 residues. V was clipped by 5 bases and J by 2 bases, with 11 bases between them. Germline V CDR1 and CDR2: KGHDR, SFDVKD. CDR3 protein: CATSGGTYQETQYF. The CDR3 DNA is TGTGCCACCAGTGGGGGGACATATCAAGAGACCCAGTACTTC.

In this sample, this clonotype turned up many times. The J gene is TRBJ2-1, the V gene TRBV5-4; 9 nucleotides line up with TRBD1. This CDR3 is built from 18 residues. Trimming at V came to 4 bases and at J to 4 bases, leaving 15 bases not matched to a gene. Germline CDR1 SGHNT, CDR2 YYREEE (reference sequence). The CDR3 sequence is CASSVPPGQGGRYNEQFF. The DNA of the CDR3 is TGTGCCAGCAGCGTGCCCCCGGGACAGGGAGGGAGATACAATGAGCAGTTCTTC.

This clonotype was detected ten times or more. CDR3 region: CASIREYGTDTQYF. In nucleotides, the CDR3 is TGTGCCAGCATTCGGGAGTACGGCACAGATACGCAGTATTTT. V is TRBV2 and J is TRBJ2-3; a weak D match, TRBD2 (6 bases). In germline, CDR1 is SNHLY, CDR2 FYNNEI. The CDR3 is made up of 14 amino acids. V dropped 7 bases and J dropped 1 base, with 12 bases sitting between them.

This clonotype was recorded many times. Written as DNA, the CDR3 is TGTGCCAGCAGCCTTCAGGGTAGCTACAATGAGCAGTTCTTC. It is translated as CASSLQGSYNEQFF. This chain links TRBV3-1 with TRBJ2-1; tentative D call: TRBD1 (5 bases). The germline V gene has CDR1 LGHDT and CDR2 YNNKEL (reference sequence). V was clipped by 4 bases and J by 3 bases, with 10 bases between them. The length of the CDR3 is 14 residues.

This clonotype occurred many times. The chain couples TRBV7-2 to TRBJ2-7; D may correspond to TRBD1 or TRBD2 (5 bases each). This CDR3 is 13 amino acids long. V dropped 8 bases and J dropped 3 bases, with 14 bases sitting between them. Germline V lookup: CDR1 SGHTA, CDR2 FQGNSA. The CDR3 bases are TGTGCCAGCTCTTCGGGACCCAACTACGAGCAGTACGTC. This sequence encodes CASSSGPNYEQYV.

This clonotype showed up many times. The chain uses TRBV7-9 and TRBJ2-7, with D possibly TRBD2 on 7 matching bases. The CDR3 is 14 residues long. The V gene's germline CDR1 is SEHNR and CDR2 FQNEAQ (reference sequence). Trimming cost V 5 bases and J 2 bases, with 13 bases left between them. The CDR3 loop is CASSPPGGPYEQYV. The CDR3 coding sequence is TGTGCCAGCAGCCCCCCCGGGGGGCCCTACGAGCAGTACGTC.

This clonotype was recorded at least ten times. The V call is TRBV7-2, the J call TRBJ2-1; 7 nucleotides match TRBD2. This CDR3 contains 15 residues. Germline V lookup: CDR1 SGHTA, CDR2 FQGNSA. Losses at the gene ends were 5 bases for V and 5 bases for J; bases not matched to a gene: 9. CDR3 coding DNA: TGTGCCAGCAGCCTCGAGCGGGGAGGACACAATGAGCAGTTCTTC. Its protein product is CASSLERGGHNEQFF.

The chain joins TRBV7-8 to TRBJ1-1; D call uncertain. This CDR3 region has 12 residues. The germline V gene has CDR1 SGHVS and CDR2 FQNEAQ. Trimming took 3 bases from V and 4 from J, leaving 6 bases between them. The CDR3 loop is CASSLGITEAFF. CDR3 nucleotide sequence: TGTGCCAGCAGCTTGGGAATCACTGAAGCTTTCTTT.

There are many counts of this clonotype. The genes are TRBV7-2 and TRBJ1-1; D possibly corresponds to TRBD1 (6 bases). The CDR3 has 12 residues. Germline CDR1 reads SGHTA; CDR2 reads FQGNSA. V was clipped by 5 bases and J by 10 bases, with 14 bases between them. The CDR3 sequence: CASSVTGIVAFF. The CDR3 DNA is TGTGCCAGCAGCGTTACAGGGATAGTAGCTTTCTTT.

Here the CDR3 reads CASSPREGIQETQYF. The CDR3 region has the DNA TGTGCCAGCTCACCACGGGAGGGAATCCAAGAGACCCAGTACTTC. The V gene is TRBV18, the J gene TRBJ2-5; 7 nucleotides line up with TRBD2. The J segment lost 1 base and the V segment lost 1 base, leaving 3 bases of the junction unmatched. CDR3 size: 15 residues. The germline CDR1 and CDR2 sequences are KGHSH and LQKENI.

This clonotype was detected many times. The rearrangement joins TRBV6-5 to TRBJ2-3; D gene uncertain. This CDR3 spans 13 amino acids. The V and J ends lost 4 bases and 2 bases respectively, with 7 bases between them. Looked up from germline, CDR1 is MNHEY and CDR2 is SVGAGI. The DNA for the CDR3 is TGTGCCAGCAGTTCGGCAATCACAGATACGCAGTATTTT. Its translation is CASSSAITDTQYF.

This clonotype was observed at least ten times. This chain uses TRBV7-2 with TRBJ1-1; D might be TRBD1 (6 bases). V lost 5 bases and J lost 1, with 11 bases in between. The germline gives CDR1 SGHTA, CDR2 FQGNSA. This CDR3 spans 14 amino acids. CDR3 in amino acids: CASSPLGGNTEAFF. The CDR3, as DNA: TGTGCCAGCAGCCCCTTAGGGGGGAACACTGAAGCTTTCTTT. Using reference TRBV7-2 and TRBJ1-1 for the parts outside the CDR3, the full variable domain is GAGVSQSPSNKVTEKGKDVELRCDPISGHTALYWYRQSLGQGLEFLIYFQGNSAPDKSGLPSDRFSAERTGGSVSTLTIQRTQQEDSAVYLCASSPLGGNTEAFFGQGTRLTVV.

This clonotype was seen ten or more times. The chain couples TRBV14 to TRBJ2-7; D remains ambiguous. V lost 0 bases, J lost 3 bases, and 9 bases lay in between. Germline CDR1 SGHDN, CDR2 FVKESK. This CDR3 spans 14 amino acids. CDR3: CASSQENRNYEQYF. The CDR3 nucleotides read TGTGCCAGCAGCCAAGAAAACAGAAACTACGAGCAGTACTTC.

The table lists this clonotype with many counts. This sequence joins TRBV7-2 and TRBJ2-7, with D perhaps TRBD2 (6 bases). The germline V and J ends were trimmed by 2 bases and 5 bases, with 25 bases remaining between them. The CDR3 has 18 residues. Germline CDR1 SGHTA, CDR2 FQGNSA. In DNA, the CDR3 is TGTGCCAGCAGCTTATTGGCGGACTGGGGAGGTTCTCCCGACGAGCAGTACGTC. This sequence encodes CASSLLADWGGSPDEQYV.

This clonotype was found many times. The V and J genes are TRBV12-3 or TRBV12-4 and TRBJ1-1; weak D call: TRBD1 (6 bases). Trimming removed 6 bases from V and 1 base from J, with 9 bases in between. The CDR3 has 13 residues. The CDR3 coding sequence is TGTGCCAGCAGCTCGACAGGGAACACTGAAGCTTTCTTT. Translation gives CASSSTGNTEAFF.

Ten or more counts support this clonotype. The chain couples TRBV5-1 to TRBJ2-1, with 11 bases identical to TRBD2. The CDR3 extends over 16 amino acids. J was trimmed by 2 bases and V by 1 base; bases with no gene match: 2. CDR1 and CDR2 (germline): SGHRS, YFSETQ. CDR3 protein: CASSLRTSGPYNEQFF. The CDR3 coding sequence is TGCGCCAGCAGCTTGAGGACTAGCGGGCCCTACAATGAGCAGTTCTTC.

This clonotype was detected ten times or more. The gene calls are TRBV7-6 and TRBJ2-3, with TRBD2 matching over 8 bases. The CDR3 runs 17 residues. V trimming: 0 bases; J trimming: 2 bases; junction bases outside the gene matches: 7. Germline-derived CDR1 and CDR2 are SGHVS and FNYEAQ. CDR3 sequence reads: CASSLAPTSGVTDTQYF. CDR3 coding DNA: TGTGCCAGCAGCTTAGCGCCCACTAGCGGAGTCACAGATACGCAGTATTTT.

This clonotype was observed a handful of times. The rearrangement joins TRBV20-1 to TRBJ2-7; possibly TRBD2 for D (6 bases). Germline V gene lookup returns CDR1 DFQATT and CDR2 SNEGSKA (reference sequence). The CDR3 totals 13 residues. V lost 5 bases to trimming and J lost 1 base, with 12 bases between them. In DNA, the CDR3 is TGCAGTGCTGCCGGGACTTTATCCTACGAGCAGTACGTC. It encodes CSAAGTLSYEQYV.

This chain uses TRBV19 with TRBJ1-2, with 7 nucleotides matching TRBD1. The V segment lost 2 bases and the J segment 4 bases; nucleotides outside the gene matches: 10. The CDR3 has 16 residues. CDR1 is LNHDA, CDR2 SQIVND, per germline (reference sequence). Here the CDR3 reads CASSITHQGEVYGYTF. For the CDR3, the DNA is TGTGCCAGTAGTATAACCCATCAGGGGGAAGTCTATGGCTACACCTTC.

A single count supports this clonotype. This chain links TRBV6-6 with TRBJ2-7, with D unclear. The ends were cut back, 2 bases at V and 1 base at J, with 9 bases in the middle. The CDR3 is 14 residues long. Germline loops: CDR1 MNHNY, CDR2 SVGAGI (reference sequence). In DNA form, the CDR3 reads TGTGCCAGCAGTTACGGCCAGGTTTCCTACGAGCAGTACGTC. Translated: CASSYGQVSYEQYV.